These 15 T cell receptor beta chains were sequenced from one sample in a study of blood T cell repertoires in COVID-19. Assay used: immunoSEQ multiplex PCR; TCRdb lists only in-frame clones, some missing. The sample lists approximately 180,000 clones, 70% to 90% occurring once. What was sequenced was peripheral blood. Source of these receptors: a man aged 60-69 years with acute or convalescent COVID-19.

The rearrangement uses TRBV19 and TRBJ1-1; D not resolved. The germline V gene has CDR1 LNHDA and CDR2 SQIVND (reference sequence). Trimming pared 3 bases from V and 0 bases from J, leaving 14 bases between. This CDR3 is built from 16 residues. The CDR3 bases are TGTGCCAGTAGTATCCCGAACGGAGGAATGAACACTGAAGCTTTCTTT. The encoded protein is CASSIPNGGMNTEAFF.

V gene TRBV5-1 combines with J gene TRBJ1-4; TRBD1 agrees at 7 bases. The germline CDR1 and CDR2 sequences are SGHRS and YFSETQ. Trimming at V came to 5 bases and at J to 0 bases, leaving 1 base not matched to a gene. The CDR3 is 14 amino acids. The CDR3 DNA sequence: TGCGCCAGCAGACAGGGGACAACTAATGAAAAACTGTTTTTT. Protein sequence: CASRQGTTNEKLFF.

V and J are TRBV28 and TRBJ2-7; tentatively, D is TRBD1 (5 bases). Trimming took 3 bases from V and 2 from J, leaving 11 bases between them. This CDR3 has 14 amino acids. Germline V gene data show CDR1 as MDHEN and CDR2 as SYDVKM. CDR3 sequence: CASSLDAGTYEQYF. The CDR3 DNA follows: TGTGCCAGCAGTTTGGACGCAGGGACCTACGAGCAGTACTTC.

The genes are TRBV29-1 and TRBJ2-3, with D possibly matching TRBD2 (6 bases). CDR1 is SQVTM and CDR2 is ANQGSEA in the germline V gene. Trimming removed 7 bases from V and 0 bases from J, with 14 bases in between. The CDR3 is 14 amino acids. CDR3 loop: CSGNGEVSTDTQYF. The CDR3 region has the DNA TGCAGCGGCAATGGGGAGGTTAGCACAGATACGCAGTATTTT.

The chain employs TRBV27 and TRBJ2-1; 9 bases line up with TRBD1. With 2 bases clipped from V and 5 bases from J, the junction kept 7 bases outside the gene matches. Germline V gene data show CDR1 as MNHEY and CDR2 as SMNVEV (reference sequence). This CDR3 contains 16 residues. The CDR3 protein is CASSLGTGGYHNEQFF. CDR3 nucleotides: TGTGCCAGCAGTTTAGGTACAGGGGGCTATCACAATGAGCAGTTCTTC.

This chain links TRBV9 with TRBJ2-7; no clear D. The CDR3 is 16 amino acids. CDR1 and CDR2 (germline): SGDLS, YYNGEE. Trimming shortened V by 3 bases and J by 2 bases, and 18 bases separated the two germline ends. The CDR3 DNA is TGTGCCAGCAGCGACAGACCACAATCTCCAACCTACGAGCAGTACTTC. It translates to CASSDRPQSPTYEQYF.

The genes are TRBV4-1 and TRBJ2-1; TRBD2 agrees at 10 bases. The J segment lost 7 bases and the V segment lost 1 base, leaving 10 bases of the junction unmatched. CDR1 is MGHRA and CDR2 is YSYEKL in the germline V gene. The CDR3 loop spans 17 amino acids. DNA of the CDR3: TGCGCCAGCAGCCAAGGACACTCCCTAGCGGGAGCGAATGAGCAGTTCTTC. It codes for CASSQGHSLAGANEQFF.

V and J are TRBV27 and TRBJ2-7, with a weak D call TRBD1 (5 bases). Trimming pared 2 bases from V and 3 bases from J, leaving 11 bases between. In germline, CDR1 is MNHEY, CDR2 SMNVEV (reference sequence). CDR3 size: 14 residues. CDR3 residues: CASSLRQINYEQYF. CDR3 coding DNA: TGTGCCAGCAGTTTACGACAGATTAACTACGAGCAGTACTTC.

As DNA, the CDR3 is TGTGCCAGCAGCTCGCGAGGCTCCTACAATGAGCAGTTCTTC. This encodes CASSSRGSYNEQFF. The V gene is TRBV7-8, the J gene TRBJ2-1; D is ambiguous. CDR3 size: 14 residues. Trimming took 4 bases from V and 0 from J, leaving 7 bases between them. Germline V gene lookup returns CDR1 SGHVS and CDR2 FQNEAQ.

This chain connects TRBV19 to TRBJ2-3; D is possibly TRBD2 (6 bases). The CDR3 has 14 residues. Trimming took off 7 bases at V and 8 bases at J, with 19 bases between the two ends. Germline lookup yields CDR1 LNHDA and CDR2 SQIVND (reference sequence). This chain's CDR3 is CASTEWGEGATQYF. In DNA, the CDR3 is TGTGCCAGTACCGAATGGGGGGAAGGGGCTACGCAGTATTTT.

V and J are TRBV7-3 and TRBJ2-2, with 8 bases matching TRBD1. This CDR3 has 14 residues. Germline assignment: CDR1 SGHTA and CDR2 FQGTGA. V was pared by 5 bases and J by 7 bases, with 6 bases of the junction left unmatched. The DNA for the CDR3 is TGTGCCAGCAGCGCTCAGGGGGCGGTCGGGGAGCTGTTTTTT. It is translated as CASSAQGAVGELFF.

This chain uses TRBV19 with TRBJ2-7, with 8 bases lining up with TRBD1. V dropped 6 bases and J dropped 5; count of bases not matched to a gene: 9. This CDR3 comprises 14 residues. The germline V gene has CDR1 LNHDA and CDR2 SQIVND (reference sequence). This CDR3 reads CASRPDRARHEQYF. The CDR3 coding sequence is TGTGCCAGTAGACCGGACAGGGCGAGACACGAGCAGTACTTC.

This rearrangement joins TRBV4-2 to TRBJ2-6; possible D gene TRBD2, 6 bases. V lost 0 bases and J lost 4, with 13 bases in between. The CDR3 runs to 17 residues. The germline gives CDR1 LGHNA, CDR2 YNFKEQ. Here the CDR3 DNA reads TGTGCCAGCAGCCAAGATAGCCTAGCGTCGGGGGCCAACGTCCTGACTTTC. This sequence encodes CASSQDSLASGANVLTF.

The chain is built from TRBV7-2 and TRBJ2-3; 8 nucleotides agree with TRBD1. Germline V gene sequence: CDR1 SGHTA, CDR2 FQGNSA. V gave up 0 bases and J gave up 2 bases; unmatched junction bases: 1. The CDR3 length is 15 residues. CDR3 coding DNA: TGTGCCAGCAGCTTAGCACAGGGGGTCACAGATACGCAGTATTTT. Translation gives CASSLAQGVTDTQYF.

The V and J genes are TRBV6-2 or TRBV6-3 and TRBJ2-3; D might be TRBD2 (6 bases). The CDR3 is made up of 14 amino acids. Germline V gene lookup returns CDR1 MNHEY and CDR2 SVGEGT. Trimming shortened V by 6 bases and J by 6 bases, and 16 bases separated the two germline ends. The CDR3 DNA follows: TGTGCCAGCAGCCCCAGGATGGCGGGGGATACGCAGTATTTT. Translated, it gives CASSPRMAGDTQYF.